Listed below are T cell receptor beta chains from one sample, sequenced in a study of shared clonotypes between healthy human individuals. Clones were sequenced by immunoSEQ multiplex PCR, and TCRdb holds only the in-frame ones, with some missing. The sample lists around 2.1 million clones, more than 85% occurring once. The sequencing sample was made of naive CD8+ T cells from PBMCs. These TCRs come from a man between 18 and 35 years old in good health. Some clones in this sample may be carry-over from other donors' samples. Each CDR3 is given with its conserved first and last residue. Each record gives: CDR3 DNA, CDR3 protein, D gene, V gene, J gene, clone size. D genes are given only for firm matches. Rows may omit the clone size; those that give it use once, few, many or a size class.

CDR3 DNA: TGTGCCAGCAGTCCAACCTCCGTCAGGGGAGGGCAAGAGACCCAGTACTTC; CDR3 protein: CASSPTSVRGGQETQYF; D gene: -; V gene: TRBV27; J gene: TRBJ2-5; clone size: -
CDR3 DNA: TGTGCCAGCAGCTCTGAAATCTATGGCTACACCTTC; CDR3 protein: CASSSEIYGYTF; D gene: -; V gene: TRBV9; J gene: TRBJ1-2; clone size: -
CDR3 DNA: TGTGCCAGCACCGACAGGGCCGATACGCAGTATTTT; CDR3 protein: CASTDRADTQYF; D gene: TRBD1; V gene: TRBV7-3; J gene: TRBJ2-3; clone size: -
CDR3 DNA: TGTGCCAGTGCCAGGGACAGGGAGGGCCATCAGCCCCAGCATTTT; CDR3 protein: CASARDREGHQPQHF; D gene: TRBD1; V gene: TRBV19; J gene: TRBJ1-5; clone size: once
CDR3 DNA: TGCGCCAGCAGCTTGTATCCCAGAAGTTCCCGCAATGAGCAGTTCTTC; CDR3 protein: CASSLYPRSSRNEQFF; D gene: -; V gene: TRBV5-1; J gene: TRBJ2-1; clone size: -
CDR3 DNA: TGTGCCAGTAGTACCACTAGCGGGAGAAGGTCCTACAATGAGCAGTTCTTC; CDR3 protein: CASSTTSGRRSYNEQFF; D gene: TRBD2; V gene: TRBV19; J gene: TRBJ2-1; clone size: -
CDR3 DNA: TGTGCCAGCAGCGGACAGGGGGCTTGGCCTGAAGCTTTCTTT; CDR3 protein: CASSGQGAWPEAFF; D gene: TRBD1; V gene: TRBV7-9; J gene: TRBJ1-1; clone size: -
CDR3 DNA: TGTGCCATCAGTGAAGGGCAGGGGAAAGCTTTCTTT; CDR3 protein: CAISEGQGKAFF; D gene: -; V gene: TRBV10-3; J gene: TRBJ1-1; clone size: -
CDR3 DNA: TGCGCCAGCAGCCCGACAGGTCTCCAGGAAGGCTACACCTTC; CDR3 protein: CASSPTGLQEGYTF; D gene: -; V gene: TRBV5-1; J gene: TRBJ1-2; clone size: -
CDR3 DNA: TGTGCCAGCACCCCATCTAGGGAGCAGTACTTC; CDR3 protein: CASTPSREQYF; D gene: -; V gene: TRBV9; J gene: TRBJ2-7; clone size: -
CDR3 DNA: TGCGCCAGCAGCTTGTCGCTGGGTTCGGAGACCCAGTACTTC; CDR3 protein: CASSLSLGSETQYF; D gene: -; V gene: TRBV5-1; J gene: TRBJ2-5; clone size: -
CDR3 DNA: TGTGCCAGCGGGGGGATCGCCCGGTACGAGCAGTACTTC; CDR3 protein: CASGGIARYEQYF; D gene: -; V gene: TRBV28; J gene: TRBJ2-7; clone size: -
CDR3 DNA: TGCGCCAGCAGTGAGTCTAGGCTAGGTGTTTCAGAGACCCAGTACTTC; CDR3 protein: CASSESRLGVSETQYF; D gene: -; V gene: TRBV10-1; J gene: TRBJ2-5; clone size: -
CDR3 DNA: TGCAGTGTTCGGACAGGGGGCGCCGTCCATTTT; CDR3 protein: CSVRTGGAVHF; D gene: TRBD1; V gene: TRBV20-1; J gene: TRBJ1-5; clone size: -
CDR3 DNA: TGTGCCAGCAGCTTATTAGCGGGGACCAAAGGAACCTACGAGCAGTACTTC; CDR3 protein: CASSLLAGTKGTYEQYF; D gene: TRBD2; V gene: TRBV7-2; J gene: TRBJ2-7; clone size: -
CDR3 DNA: TGCGCCAGCAGCAGTAAGGGGCCCTGCACAGATACGCAGTATTTT; CDR3 protein: CASSSKGPCTDTQYF; D gene: -; V gene: TRBV10-1; J gene: TRBJ2-3; clone size: -
CDR3 DNA: TGCAGCGTTGAATGGGAAGAGGGCACAGATACGCAGTATTTT; CDR3 protein: CSVEWEEGTDTQYF; D gene: -; V gene: TRBV29-1; J gene: TRBJ2-3; clone size: -
CDR3 DNA: TGTGCCAGCAGCTTAGCGCCCGGGAACTATGAAAAACTGTTTTTT; CDR3 protein: CASSLAPGNYEKLFF; D gene: -; V gene: TRBV7-8; J gene: TRBJ1-4; clone size: -
CDR3 DNA: TGTGCCAGCAGCCCCCTCGGACTAGCGGGTATAATCAATGAGCAGTTCTTC; CDR3 protein: CASSPLGLAGIINEQFF; D gene: TRBD2; V gene: TRBV5-5; J gene: TRBJ2-1; clone size: -
CDR3 DNA: TGTGCCAGCAGTGAACTAGCGGGATCCCCCCTAGCGTTCTTC; CDR3 protein: CASSELAGSPLAFF; D gene: TRBD2; V gene: TRBV2; J gene: TRBJ2-1; clone size: -
CDR3 DNA: TGTGCCAGCTCACCGACGGACGAGTACAATGAGCAGTTCTTC; CDR3 protein: CASSPTDEYNEQFF; D gene: -; V gene: TRBV18; J gene: TRBJ2-1; clone size: -
CDR3 DNA: TGTGCCAGCAGCTTAGGGACGGGCGGGTCCTACGAGCAGTACTTC; CDR3 protein: CASSLGTGGSYEQYF; D gene: -; V gene: TRBV7-6; J gene: TRBJ2-7; clone size: -
CDR3 DNA: TGTGCCAGCAGCCAAGTGGGACATAACTATGGCTACACCTTC; CDR3 protein: CASSQVGHNYGYTF; D gene: -; V gene: TRBV14; J gene: TRBJ1-2; clone size: -
CDR3 DNA: TGTGCCAGTAGTACAACCGGGACGGTAAAGGCAACTAATGAAAAACTGTTTTTT; CDR3 protein: CASSTTGTVKATNEKLFF; D gene: -; V gene: TRBV19; J gene: TRBJ1-4; clone size: -
CDR3 DNA: TGTGCCTCCAGGCGTCGGTATGAAGCTTTCTTT; CDR3 protein: CASRRRYEAFF; D gene: -; V gene: TRBV19; J gene: TRBJ1-1; clone size: few
CDR3 DNA: TGTGCCAGCAGCGTAGGAGGGGGCGGGAGTGAAAAACTGTTTTTT; CDR3 protein: CASSVGGGGSEKLFF; D gene: TRBD1; V gene: TRBV9; J gene: TRBJ1-4; clone size: -
CDR3 DNA: TGTGCCAGCAGCCATACACAGGGATGGGCAGATACGCAGTATTTT; CDR3 protein: CASSHTQGWADTQYF; D gene: -; V gene: TRBV7-8; J gene: TRBJ2-3; clone size: -
CDR3 DNA: TGTGCCAGCAGTTTCTTGGGACAGGGGGAAATAGCAGATACGCAGTATTTT; CDR3 protein: CASSFLGQGEIADTQYF; D gene: TRBD1; V gene: TRBV28; J gene: TRBJ2-3; clone size: -
CDR3 DNA: TGTGCCAGCAGCACCAGGACTAGCGGGAGGCTCTACGAGCAGTACTTC; CDR3 protein: CASSTRTSGRLYEQYF; D gene: TRBD2; V gene: TRBV11-2; J gene: TRBJ2-7; clone size: -
CDR3 DNA: TGTGCCAGCACCCAAGGATGGGGACTCAGGTACAATGAGCAGTTCTTC; CDR3 protein: CASTQGWGLRYNEQFF; D gene: -; V gene: TRBV28; J gene: TRBJ2-1; clone size: -
CDR3 DNA: TGTGCCAGCAGCTGGAGGCTAGCGATACGCACAGATACGCAGTATTTT; CDR3 protein: CASSWRLAIRTDTQYF; D gene: -; V gene: TRBV7-2; J gene: TRBJ2-3; clone size: once
CDR3 DNA: TGCGCCAGCAGCTTGGATCCCTACTCTGGAAACACCATATATTTT; CDR3 protein: CASSLDPYSGNTIYF; D gene: -; V gene: TRBV5-1; J gene: TRBJ1-3; clone size: -
CDR3 DNA: TGTGCCATCAGTGATTCACTAGCGGGAATGAACACCGGGGAGCTGTTTTTT; CDR3 protein: CAISDSLAGMNTGELFF; D gene: TRBD2; V gene: TRBV10-3; J gene: TRBJ2-2; clone size: once
CDR3 DNA: TGTGCCAGCAGTTGGGGGACAGGGGTTGAGTACGAGCAGTACTTC; CDR3 protein: CASSWGTGVEYEQYF; D gene: TRBD1; V gene: TRBV5-6; J gene: TRBJ2-7; clone size: few
CDR3 DNA: TGTGCCAGCAGCTTAGCCGTTCCGGGAATGGAGACCCAGTACTTC; CDR3 protein: CASSLAVPGMETQYF; D gene: -; V gene: TRBV7-9; J gene: TRBJ2-5; clone size: -
CDR3 DNA: TGTGCCAGTAGTATCCGGGGGCAAGGCACTGAAGCTTTCTTT; CDR3 protein: CASSIRGQGTEAFF; D gene: -; V gene: TRBV19; J gene: TRBJ1-1; clone size: few
CDR3 DNA: TGTGCCAGCAGCGTTGGGTGGGACAGTACCTACGAGCAGTACTTC; CDR3 protein: CASSVGWDSTYEQYF; D gene: TRBD1; V gene: TRBV9; J gene: TRBJ2-7; clone size: -
CDR3 DNA: TGCGCCAGCAGTCAAGGGTGGGGACAGGAAGAAACTAATGAAAAACTGTTTTTT; CDR3 protein: CASSQGWGQEETNEKLFF; D gene: TRBD1; V gene: TRBV10-2; J gene: TRBJ1-4; clone size: -
CDR3 DNA: TGTGCCAGCAGTTCGACCCCTACTAGCGGGAGACGGGTTGAGCAGTTCTTC; CDR3 protein: CASSSTPTSGRRVEQFF; D gene: TRBD2; V gene: TRBV27; J gene: TRBJ2-1; clone size: -
CDR3 DNA: TGTGCCAGCAGTTACGCGAGGGGTCAGAATGGAGAGCAGTACTTC; CDR3 protein: CASSYARGQNGEQYF; D gene: -; V gene: TRBV6-5; J gene: TRBJ2-7; clone size: -
CDR3 DNA: TGTGCCAGCATTACGTGGGTGGGTTCCTACAATGAGCAGTTCTTC; CDR3 protein: CASITWVGSYNEQFF; D gene: -; V gene: TRBV28; J gene: TRBJ2-1; clone size: -